This TCR beta chain was sequenced during a study of cytomegalovirus exposure and HLA in healthy donors. General observations from the study: Most TCR sequences showed up rarely, but some public TCRs showed up in many donors. Researchers reported from a later analysis that most CMV-associated TCR beta chains appeared HLA-restricted.

Each of the donors was a healthy bone marrow donor. The primer mix had 60 Vbeta and 13 Jbeta primers. Only in-frame clones appear in the TCRdb table, and some are missing; sequencing was by immunoSEQ multiplex PCR. The sample records under 150,000 clones, about 85% being singletons. Points on this clone: Its specificity is not known.

Germline CDR1 SGHTA, CDR2 FQGNSA. The CDR3 runs 15 residues. Trimming pared 4 bases from V and 5 bases from J, leaving 17 bases between. The sequencing sample was made of PBMCs. This TCR derives from a boy aged 5 to 17 in good health and CMV-seronegative. The chain joins TRBV7-2 to TRBJ2-5; D possibly corresponds to TRBD1 (7 bases). The CDR3 region has the DNA TGTGCCAGCAGCTCGCAGGGGGGTCTAACGGAGACCCAGTACTTC. Its protein product is CASSSQGGLTETQYF.